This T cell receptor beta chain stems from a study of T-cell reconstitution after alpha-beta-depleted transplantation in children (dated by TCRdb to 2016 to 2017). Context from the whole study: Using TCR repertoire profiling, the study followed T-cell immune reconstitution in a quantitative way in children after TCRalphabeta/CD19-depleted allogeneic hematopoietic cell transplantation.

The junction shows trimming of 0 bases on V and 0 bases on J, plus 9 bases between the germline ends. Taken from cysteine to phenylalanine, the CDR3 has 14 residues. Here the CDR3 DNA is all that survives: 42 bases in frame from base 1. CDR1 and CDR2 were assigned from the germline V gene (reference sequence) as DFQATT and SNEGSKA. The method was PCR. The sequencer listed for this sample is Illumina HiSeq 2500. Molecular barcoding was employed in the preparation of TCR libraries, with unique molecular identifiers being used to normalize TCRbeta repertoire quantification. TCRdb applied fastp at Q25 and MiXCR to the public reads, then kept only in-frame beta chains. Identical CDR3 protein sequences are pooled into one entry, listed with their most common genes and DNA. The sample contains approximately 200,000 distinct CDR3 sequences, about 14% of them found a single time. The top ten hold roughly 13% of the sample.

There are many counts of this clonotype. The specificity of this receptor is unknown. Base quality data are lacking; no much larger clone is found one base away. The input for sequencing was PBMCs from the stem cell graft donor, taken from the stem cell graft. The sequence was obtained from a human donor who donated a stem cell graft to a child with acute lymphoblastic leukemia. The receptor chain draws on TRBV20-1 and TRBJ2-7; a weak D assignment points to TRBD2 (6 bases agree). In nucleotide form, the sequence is TGCAGTGCTAGAGACGGGCGGGGCTCCTACGAGCAGTACTTC. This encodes CSARDGRGSYEQYF.